This T cell receptor beta chain was sequenced for a study of OX40 agonist ivuxolimab in advanced cancers. The cohort excluded patients with autoimmune disease history or systemic immunosuppression. The CDR3 contains 17 residues. Germline V gives CDR1 LNHDA, CDR2 SQIVND (reference sequence). Trimming at V came to 4 bases and at J to 0 bases, leaving 9 bases not matched to a gene. Measured with immunoSEQ multiplex PCR; TCRdb has only the in-frame clones, and not every one. Among over 60,000 clones listed, around 88% were seen once. The TCR was taken from an adult with an advanced solid tumor such as melanoma, head and neck, liver or kidney cancer. The chain employs TRBV19 and TRBJ2-3; TRBD2 matches at 8 bases. The specimen comprised CD4+ or CD8+ T cells sorted from blood, sampled in a trial of the OX40 agonist ivuxolimab. CDR3 bases: TGTGCCAGTAGTAGCCCCCGGGAGGGCCGGAGCACAGATACGCAGTATTTT. Protein: CASSSPREGRSTDTQYF. The full variable domain, completed using reference TRBV19 and TRBJ2-3, is DGGITQSPKYLFRKEGQNVTLSCEQNLNHDAMYWYRQDPGQGLRLIYYSQIVNDFQKGDIAEGYSVSREKKESFPLTVTSAQKNPTAFYLCASSSPREGRSTDTQYFGPGTRLTVL.